These 22 T cell receptor beta chains were sequenced from one sample in a study of blood T cell repertoires in COVID-19. TCRdb's table, derived via immunoSEQ multiplex PCR, lists solely in-frame clones and lacks some. The table shows hundreds of thousands of clones, with roughly nine tenths occurring only once. The sequenced sample was peripheral blood. These receptors came from a woman aged 50 to 65 with acute or convalescent COVID-19.

The J gene is TRBJ2-7, the V gene TRBV11-1; 9 bases agree with TRBD2. CDR1 and CDR2 from the germline V gene are SGHAT and FQDESV (reference sequence). This CDR3 has 15 amino acids. Trimming cost V 10 bases and J 3 bases; bases outside gene matches: 13. The chain's CDR3 is CATEPQSGRNYEQYF. The CDR3 DNA reads as TGTGCCACTGAACCACAGAGCGGGAGGAACTACGAGCAGTACTTC.

The chain has TRBV11-2 and TRBJ2-2; D perhaps matches TRBD1 (6 bases). CDR3 size: 13 residues. From germline, CDR1 is SGHAT and CDR2 FQNNGV. V shed 2 bases and J shed 7 bases, with 8 bases lying between them. DNA for the CDR3: TGTGCCAGCAGCTTATCGACAGGCGGGGAGCTGTTTTTT. It codes for CASSLSTGGELFF.

V and J are TRBV11-2 and TRBJ2-7, with 13 bases matching TRBD2. The germline V gene encodes CDR1 SGHAT and CDR2 FQNNGV. The V gene end was trimmed by 4 bases and the J gene end by 3 bases; junction bases not matched to a gene: 12. The CDR3 has 18 amino acids. CDR3 DNA sequence: TGTGCCAGCAGCTCAAGACGGACTAGCGGGGGCCGCTACTACGAGCAGTACTTC. This gives the protein CASSSRRTSGGRYYEQYF.

The chain carries TRBV2 and TRBJ2-7, with TRBD2 matching over 10 bases. The junction had 3 bases not matched to a gene; V was cut back by 10 bases and J by 3 bases. The CDR3 consists of 12 residues. The germline CDR1 and CDR2 sequences are SNHLY and FYNNEI. Here the CDR3 reads CATRLAGYEQYF. The CDR3 region has the DNA TGTGCCACCCGACTAGCGGGCTACGAGCAGTACTTC.

The gene calls are TRBV7-2 and TRBJ2-7, with 12 nucleotides matching TRBD2. The CDR3 extends over 17 amino acids. Per the germline V gene, CDR1 is SGHTA and CDR2 is FQGNSA. Unmatched junction bases numbered 8, after V lost 1 base and J lost 4 bases. This CDR3 is CASSLVASGRGGYEQYF. CDR3 bases: TGTGCCAGCAGCTTAGTGGCTAGCGGGAGGGGAGGATACGAGCAGTACTTC.

The chain employs TRBV7-9 and TRBJ1-3; D gene ambiguous. CDR1 and CDR2 from the germline V gene are SEHNR and FQNEAQ (reference sequence). The CDR3 totals 17 residues. Deletions cut 0 bases from V and 0 bases from J, with 12 bases between. CDR3 bases: TGTGCCAGCAGCTTAGCGCGGGGAGGAAGCTCTGGAAACACCATATATTTT. This translates into CASSLARGGSSGNTIYF.

This chain's CDR3 is CASSRQGAGETQYF. The CDR3 DNA reads as TGTGCCAGTAGTCGACAGGGGGCAGGAGAGACCCAGTACTTC. The chain uses TRBV19 and TRBJ2-5, with 10 nucleotides matching TRBD1. Looked up from germline, CDR1 is LNHDA and CDR2 is SQIVND (reference sequence). CDR3 length: 14 amino acids. With V trimmed by 5 bases and J by 4 bases, 4 bases remained unmatched.

The chain has TRBV4-3 and TRBJ1-3, with a possible D match to TRBD1 (6 bases). This CDR3 region has 16 residues. Looked up from germline, CDR1 is LGHNA and CDR2 is YSLEER. The ends were cut back, 0 bases at V and 4 bases at J, with 13 bases in the middle. The CDR3 reads CASSQDGTGGGNTIYF. The CDR3 nucleotides read TGCGCCAGCAGCCAAGATGGGACGGGGGGCGGAAACACCATATATTTT.

V usage is TRBV7-2 and J usage is TRBJ2-5; no clear D gene. The CDR3 has 11 amino acids. The germline CDR1 and CDR2 sequences are SGHTA and FQGNSA. Trimming stripped 7 bases from V and 1 base from J, with 4 bases between. CDR3 sequence: CASTRQETQYF. The CDR3 DNA is TGTGCCAGCACCCGCCAAGAGACCCAGTACTTC. The full variable domain, in which reference TRBV7-2 and TRBJ2-5 provide the parts outside the CDR3, is GAGVSQSPSNKVTEKGKDVELRCDPISGHTALYWYRQSLGQGLEFLIYFQGNSAPDKSGLPSDRFSAERTGGSVSTLTIQRTQQEDSAVYLCASTRQETQYFGPGTRLLVL.

V gene TRBV5-1 combines with J gene TRBJ2-1; 8 bases are shared with TRBD1. Per the germline V gene, CDR1 is SGHRS and CDR2 is YFSETQ. This CDR3 spans 15 amino acids. V shed 4 bases, J shed 5 bases, and the junction held 8 bases outside the gene matches. The CDR3 protein is CASSPDRATDNEQFF. CDR3 nucleotides: TGCGCCAGCAGCCCGGACAGGGCGACAGACAATGAGCAGTTCTTC.

This chain connects TRBV12-3 or TRBV12-4 to TRBJ2-7; D is uncertain. The ends were cut back, 6 bases at V and 0 bases at J, with 6 bases in the middle. There are 12 residues in the CDR3. The CDR3 reads CASRAASYEQYF. CDR3 DNA sequence: TGTGCCAGCAGGGCGGCCTCCTACGAGCAGTACTTC.

V usage is TRBV6-2 or TRBV6-3 and J usage is TRBJ1-2, with D uncertain. With 4 bases removed from V and 0 bases from J, the gap between germline ends came to 12 bases. From germline, CDR1 is MNHEY and CDR2 SVGEGT. This CDR3 comprises 15 residues. The CDR3 spells CASSFYEATNYGYTF. Written as DNA, the CDR3 is TGTGCCAGCAGTTTCTACGAGGCCACTAACTATGGCTACACCTTC.

The count of this clone is one. The V call is TRBV10-3, the J call TRBJ1-2; D is unresolved. V gave up 4 bases and J gave up 6 bases, with 12 bases separating them. Germline CDR1 is ENHRY and CDR2 is SYGVKD. The CDR3 extends over 13 amino acids. Written as DNA, the CDR3 is TGTGCCATCAGTGGGGCAGAACAGCATGGCTACACCTTC. Its translation: CAISGAEQHGYTF.

The chain recombines TRBV7-6 with TRBJ1-1, with 9 nucleotides matching TRBD1. V was clipped by 5 bases and J by 6 bases; unmatched bases: 7. CDR3 length: 14 amino acids. CDR1 and CDR2 (germline): SGHVS, FNYEAQ. The CDR3 coding sequence is TGTGCCAGCAGCCCCGGGACAGGGACCCCTGAAGCTTTCTTT. It encodes CASSPGTGTPEAFF.

This clone has a handful of counts. The junction does not match germline at one end; this may be a read error. The chain has TRBV7-2 and TRBJ2-5; 7 nucleotides match TRBD2. Germline CDR1 and CDR2: SGHTA and FQGNSA. This CDR3 is 14 amino acids long. In DNA form, the CDR3 reads TGTGCCAGCACCTTACGGGGGGTGCAAGAGACCCAGTACTTC. It is translated as CASTLRGVQETQYF.

V gene TRBV4-1 combines with J gene TRBJ1-4; D is perhaps TRBD1 (5 bases). The germline CDR1 and CDR2 sequences are MGHRA and YSYEKL. The CDR3 is 18 residues long. V was trimmed by 0 bases and J by 1 base, leaving 15 bases between them. This CDR3 is CASSQDDWWGRTNEKLFF. CDR3 nucleotides: TGCGCCAGCAGCCAAGATGATTGGTGGGGCAGAACTAATGAAAAACTGTTTTTT.

The V and J genes are TRBV23-1 and TRBJ2-1, with D perhaps TRBD2 (7 bases). TRBV23-1 is filed as an ORF, its function uncertain. There are 15 residues in the CDR3. The V gene lost 0 bases and the J gene lost 10 bases, with 16 bases spanning the gap. The CDR3 DNA is TGCGCCAGCAGTCAATCTCAAGGGGGGGCAAAGGAGCAGTTCTTC. It is translated as CASSQSQGGAKEQFF.

This sequence joins TRBV29-1 and TRBJ1-1; D gene uncertain. Per the germline V gene, CDR1 is SQVTM and CDR2 is ANQGSEA. Trimming stripped 2 bases from V and 5 bases from J, with 12 bases between. The CDR3 runs 13 residues. The CDR3 reads CSVEYLYETEAFF. The CDR3 DNA reads TGCAGCGTTGAATACTTGTACGAAACTGAAGCTTTCTTT.

The V call is TRBV6-5, the J call TRBJ1-4, with TRBD1 identical over 7 bases. V gave up 2 bases and J gave up 8 bases; unmatched junction bases: 8. CDR3 length: 15 residues. Germline CDR1 and CDR2: MNHEY and SVGAGI. The CDR3 sequence is CASSYRGGLGEKLFF. The CDR3 DNA reads TGTGCCAGCAGTTACAGAGGGGGCTTAGGCGAAAAACTGTTTTTT.

This chain connects TRBV4-3 to TRBJ2-1, with 16 nucleotides matching TRBD2. V lost 4 bases, J lost 10 bases, and 4 bases stayed unmatched. Germline V gives CDR1 LGHNA, CDR2 YSLEER. The CDR3 is 15 amino acids. The CDR3 loop is CASSRGLAGGGEQFF. The CDR3 DNA follows: TGCGCCAGCAGCCGGGGACTAGCGGGAGGGGGAGAGCAGTTCTTC.

This CDR3 is CASKLAGGPDTQYF. The CDR3 DNA follows: TGTGCCAGCAAGCTAGCGGGAGGCCCAGATACGCAGTATTTT. V and J are TRBV6-5 and TRBJ2-3; 11 bases agree with TRBD2. V lost 7 bases, J lost 4 bases, and 4 bases stayed unmatched. The CDR3 is 14 amino acids. CDR1 MNHEY and CDR2 SVGAGI come from the germline V gene.

The rearrangement joins TRBV2 to TRBJ1-2, with 8 bases identical to TRBD1. Germline trimming cut 6 bases from V and 10 bases from J; bases unmatched to any gene: 7. Germline loops: CDR1 SNHLY, CDR2 FYNNEI. The CDR3 is 12 residues long. CDR3 in amino acids: CASSIGRGLYTF. In DNA form, the CDR3 reads TGTGCCAGCAGCATCGGCAGGGGGCTCTACACCTTC.